This record looks at one TCR beta chain sequence and its context. Trimming cost V 5 bases and J 2 bases, with 9 bases left between them. Per the germline V gene, CDR1 is SGHTA and CDR2 is FQGNSA. The CDR3 spans 13 residues. TCRdb's copy holds only in-frame clones and misses some; the assay was immunoSEQ multiplex PCR. This table holds about 35,000 clones, less than 95% found once. The data are from a study of T cells in localized non-small cell lung cancer. Sequenced material: peripheral blood mononuclear cells, taken before any cancer treatment. The J gene is TRBJ2-5, the V gene TRBV7-2; D is tentatively TRBD1 or TRBD2 (6 bases each). The TCR comes from a female donor over 55 with stage II lung adenocarcinoma. The CDR3 protein is CASSGGRQETQYF. As DNA, the CDR3 is TGTGCCAGCAGCGGGGGGCGACAAGAGACCCAGTACTTC.